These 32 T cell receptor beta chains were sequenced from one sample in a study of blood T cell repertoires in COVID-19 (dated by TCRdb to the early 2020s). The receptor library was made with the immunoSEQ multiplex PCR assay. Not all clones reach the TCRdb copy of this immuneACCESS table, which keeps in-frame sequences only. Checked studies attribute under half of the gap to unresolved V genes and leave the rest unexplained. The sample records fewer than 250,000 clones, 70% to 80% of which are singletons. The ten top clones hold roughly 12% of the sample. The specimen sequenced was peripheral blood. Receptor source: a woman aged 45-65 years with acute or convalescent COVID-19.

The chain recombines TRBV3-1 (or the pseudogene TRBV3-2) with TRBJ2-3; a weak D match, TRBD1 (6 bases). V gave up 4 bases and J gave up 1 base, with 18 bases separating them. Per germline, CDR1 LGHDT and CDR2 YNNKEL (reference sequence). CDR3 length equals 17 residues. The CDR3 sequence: CASSPPRGHLGTDTQYF. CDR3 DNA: TGTGCCAGCAGCCCCCCCAGGGGACACCTGGGCACAGATACGCAGTATTTT.

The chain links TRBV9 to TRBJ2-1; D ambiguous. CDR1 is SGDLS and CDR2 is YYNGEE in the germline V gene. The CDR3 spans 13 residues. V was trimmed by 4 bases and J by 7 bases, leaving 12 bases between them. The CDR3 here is CASSPSVPNEQFF. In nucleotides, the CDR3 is TGTGCCAGCAGCCCATCGGTCCCGAATGAGCAGTTCTTC. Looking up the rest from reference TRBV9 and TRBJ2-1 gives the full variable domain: DSGVTQTPKHLITATGQRVTLRCSPRSGDLSVYWYQQSLDQGLQFLIQYYNGEERAKGNILERFSAQQFPDLHSELNLSSLELGDSALYFCASSPSVPNEQFFGPGTRLTVL.

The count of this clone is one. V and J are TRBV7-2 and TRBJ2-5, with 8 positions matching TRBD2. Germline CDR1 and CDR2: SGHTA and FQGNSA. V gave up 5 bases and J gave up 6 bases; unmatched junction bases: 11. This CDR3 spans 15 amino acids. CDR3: CASSLRGGTVKTQYF. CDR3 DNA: TGTGCCAGCAGCCTCCGGGGGGGAACCGTGAAGACCCAGTACTTC. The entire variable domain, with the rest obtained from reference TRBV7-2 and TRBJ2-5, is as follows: GAGVSQSPSNKVTEKGKDVELRCDPISGHTALYWYRQSLGQGLEFLIYFQGNSAPDKSGLPSDRFSAERTGGSVSTLTIQRTQQEDSAVYLCASSLRGGTVKTQYFGPGTRLLVL.

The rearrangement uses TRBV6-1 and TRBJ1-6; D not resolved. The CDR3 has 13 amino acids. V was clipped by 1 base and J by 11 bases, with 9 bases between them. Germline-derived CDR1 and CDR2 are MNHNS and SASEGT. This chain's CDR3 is CASSEGGNAPLHF. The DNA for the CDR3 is TGTGCCAGCAGTGAAGGAGGAAATGCACCCCTCCACTTT.

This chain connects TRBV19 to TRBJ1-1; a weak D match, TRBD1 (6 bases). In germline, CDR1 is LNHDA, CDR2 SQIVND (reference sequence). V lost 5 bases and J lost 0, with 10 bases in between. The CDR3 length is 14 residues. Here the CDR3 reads CASSHPGVNTEAFF. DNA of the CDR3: TGTGCCAGTAGTCACCCAGGGGTGAACACTGAAGCTTTCTTT.

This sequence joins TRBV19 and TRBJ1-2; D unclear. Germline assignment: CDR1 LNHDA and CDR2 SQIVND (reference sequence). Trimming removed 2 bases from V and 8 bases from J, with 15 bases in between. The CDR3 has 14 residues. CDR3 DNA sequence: TGTGCCAGTAGTATATTGGACCTGCCGGGAGGCTACACCTTC. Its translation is CASSILDLPGGYTF.

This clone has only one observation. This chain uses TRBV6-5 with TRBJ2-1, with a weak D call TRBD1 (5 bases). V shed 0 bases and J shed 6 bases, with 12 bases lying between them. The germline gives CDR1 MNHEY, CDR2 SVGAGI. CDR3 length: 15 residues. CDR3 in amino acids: CASSYSSRAVNEQFF. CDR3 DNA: TGTGCCAGCAGTTACTCATCCAGGGCGGTCAATGAGCAGTTCTTC.

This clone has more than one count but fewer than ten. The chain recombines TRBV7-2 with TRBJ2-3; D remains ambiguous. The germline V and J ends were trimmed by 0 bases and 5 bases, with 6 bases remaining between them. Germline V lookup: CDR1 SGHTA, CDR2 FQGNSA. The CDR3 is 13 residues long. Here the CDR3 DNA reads TGTGCCAGCAGCTTAGCGCGATTAGATACGCAGTATTTT. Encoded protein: CASSLARLDTQYF. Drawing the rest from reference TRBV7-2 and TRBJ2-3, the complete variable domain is GAGVSQSPSNKVTEKGKDVELRCDPISGHTALYWYRQSLGQGLEFLIYFQGNSAPDKSGLPSDRFSAERTGGSVSTLTIQRTQQEDSAVYLCASSLARLDTQYFGPGTRLTVL.

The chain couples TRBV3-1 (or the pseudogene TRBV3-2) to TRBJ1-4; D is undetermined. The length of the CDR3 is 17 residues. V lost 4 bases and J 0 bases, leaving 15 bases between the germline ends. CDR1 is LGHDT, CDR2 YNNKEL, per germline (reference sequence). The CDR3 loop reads CASSLKRGRSTNEKLFF. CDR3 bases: TGTGCCAGCAGCCTCAAGCGGGGTAGATCAACTAATGAAAAACTGTTTTTT.

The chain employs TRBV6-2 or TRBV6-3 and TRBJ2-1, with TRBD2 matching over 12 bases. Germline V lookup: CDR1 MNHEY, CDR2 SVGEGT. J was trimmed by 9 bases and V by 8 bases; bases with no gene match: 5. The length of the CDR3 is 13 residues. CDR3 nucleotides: TGTGCCAGCGGCCCTAGCGGGGGGGGTGAGCAGTTCTTC. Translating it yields CASGPSGGGEQFF.

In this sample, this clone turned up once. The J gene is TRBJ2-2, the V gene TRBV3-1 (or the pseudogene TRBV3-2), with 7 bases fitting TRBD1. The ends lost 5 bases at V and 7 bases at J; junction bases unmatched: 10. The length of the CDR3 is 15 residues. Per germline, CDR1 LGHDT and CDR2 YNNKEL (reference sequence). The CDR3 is CASSYLNRGGGELFF. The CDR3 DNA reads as TGTGCCAGCAGCTACTTAAACAGGGGTGGCGGGGAGCTGTTTTTT.

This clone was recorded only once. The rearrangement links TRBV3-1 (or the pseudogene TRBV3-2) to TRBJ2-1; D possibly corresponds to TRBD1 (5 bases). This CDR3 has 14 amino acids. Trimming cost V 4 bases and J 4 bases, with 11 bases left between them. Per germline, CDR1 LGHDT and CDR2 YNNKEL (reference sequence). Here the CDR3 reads CASSRRTRYNEQFF. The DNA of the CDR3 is TGTGCCAGCAGCCGACGGACAAGGTACAATGAGCAGTTCTTC.

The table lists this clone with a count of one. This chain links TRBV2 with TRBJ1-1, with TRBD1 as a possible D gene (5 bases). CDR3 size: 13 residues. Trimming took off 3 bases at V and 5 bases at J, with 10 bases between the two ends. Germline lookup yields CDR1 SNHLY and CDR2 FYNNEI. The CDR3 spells CASSETDGTEAFF. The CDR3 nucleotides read TGTGCCAGCAGTGAGACAGACGGGACTGAAGCTTTCTTT.

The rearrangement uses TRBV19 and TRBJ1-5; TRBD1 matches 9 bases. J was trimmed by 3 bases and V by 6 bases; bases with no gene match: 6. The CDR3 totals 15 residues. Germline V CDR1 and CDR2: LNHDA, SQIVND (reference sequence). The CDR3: CASRVTGGVNQPQHF. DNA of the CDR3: TGTGCCAGTAGGGTGACAGGGGGAGTCAATCAGCCCCAGCATTTT.

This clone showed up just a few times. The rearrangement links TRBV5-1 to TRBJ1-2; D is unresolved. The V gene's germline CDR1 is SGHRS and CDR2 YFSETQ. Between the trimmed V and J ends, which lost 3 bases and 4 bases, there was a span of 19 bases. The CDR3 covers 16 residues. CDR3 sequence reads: CASSSPGLSASYGYTF. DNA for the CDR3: TGCGCCAGCAGCTCTCCTGGCTTGAGCGCCTCCTATGGCTACACCTTC.

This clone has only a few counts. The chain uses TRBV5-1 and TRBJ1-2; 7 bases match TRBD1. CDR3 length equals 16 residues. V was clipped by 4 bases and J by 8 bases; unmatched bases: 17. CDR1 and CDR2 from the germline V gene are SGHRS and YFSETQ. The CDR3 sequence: CASSEGRTGVLRGYTF. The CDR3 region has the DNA TGCGCCAGCAGCGAGGGTCGTACAGGGGTCCTTAGGGGCTACACCTTC.

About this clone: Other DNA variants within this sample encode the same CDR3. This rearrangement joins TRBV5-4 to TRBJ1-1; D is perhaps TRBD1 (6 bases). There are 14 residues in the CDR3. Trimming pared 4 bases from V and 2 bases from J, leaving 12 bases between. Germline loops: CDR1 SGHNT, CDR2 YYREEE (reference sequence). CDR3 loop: CASSLTGVNTEAFF. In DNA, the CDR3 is TGTGCCAGCAGCCTGACAGGTGTTAACACTGAAGCTTTCTTT.

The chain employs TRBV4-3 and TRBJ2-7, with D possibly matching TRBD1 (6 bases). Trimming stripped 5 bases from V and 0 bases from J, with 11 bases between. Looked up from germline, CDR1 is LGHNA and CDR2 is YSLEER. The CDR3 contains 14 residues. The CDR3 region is CASSVQGYSYEQYF. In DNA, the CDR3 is TGCGCCAGCAGCGTACAGGGTTACTCCTACGAGCAGTACTTC.

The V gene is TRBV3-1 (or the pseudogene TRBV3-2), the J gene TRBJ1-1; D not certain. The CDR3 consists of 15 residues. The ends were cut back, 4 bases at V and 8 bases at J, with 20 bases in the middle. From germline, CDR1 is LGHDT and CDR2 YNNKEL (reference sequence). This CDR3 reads CASSRKLGPAWEAFF. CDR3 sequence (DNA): TGTGCCAGCAGCCGGAAACTGGGTCCAGCGTGGGAAGCTTTCTTT.

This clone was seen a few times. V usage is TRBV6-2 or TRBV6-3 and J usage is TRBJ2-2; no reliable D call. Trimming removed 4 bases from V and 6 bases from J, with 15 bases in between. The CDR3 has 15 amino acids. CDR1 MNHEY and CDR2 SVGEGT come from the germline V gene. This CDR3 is CASSSPVSRAGELFF. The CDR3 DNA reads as TGTGCCAGCAGTTCCCCCGTATCTCGGGCCGGGGAGCTGTTTTTT.

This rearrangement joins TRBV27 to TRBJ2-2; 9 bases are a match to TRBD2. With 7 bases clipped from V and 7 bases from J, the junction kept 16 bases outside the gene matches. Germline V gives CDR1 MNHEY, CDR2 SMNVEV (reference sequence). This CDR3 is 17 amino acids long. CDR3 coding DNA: TGTGCCAGCACCCCTACGGCGCGGGGGGGGCGTAACGGGGAGCTGTTTTTT. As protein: CASTPTARGGRNGELFF.

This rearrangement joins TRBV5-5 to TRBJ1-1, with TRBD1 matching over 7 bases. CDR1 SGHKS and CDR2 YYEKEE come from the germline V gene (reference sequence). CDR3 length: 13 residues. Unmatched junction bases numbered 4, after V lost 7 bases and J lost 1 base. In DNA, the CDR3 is TGTGCCAGCCGGGGGACAGCGAACACTGAAGCTTTCTTT. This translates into CASRGTANTEAFF.

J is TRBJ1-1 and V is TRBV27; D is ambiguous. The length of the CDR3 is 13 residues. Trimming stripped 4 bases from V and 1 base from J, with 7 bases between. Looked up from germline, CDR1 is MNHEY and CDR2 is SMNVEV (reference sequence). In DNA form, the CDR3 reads TGTGCCAGCAGTTCTAACAGGAACACTGAAGCTTTCTTT. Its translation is CASSSNRNTEAFF.

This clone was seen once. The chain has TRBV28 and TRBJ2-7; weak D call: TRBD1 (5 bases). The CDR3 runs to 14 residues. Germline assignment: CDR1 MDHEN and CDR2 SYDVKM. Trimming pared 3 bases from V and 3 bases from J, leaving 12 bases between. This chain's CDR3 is CASSFRQTIYEQYF. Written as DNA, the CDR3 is TGTGCCAGCAGTTTCAGACAGACAATCTACGAGCAGTACTTC.

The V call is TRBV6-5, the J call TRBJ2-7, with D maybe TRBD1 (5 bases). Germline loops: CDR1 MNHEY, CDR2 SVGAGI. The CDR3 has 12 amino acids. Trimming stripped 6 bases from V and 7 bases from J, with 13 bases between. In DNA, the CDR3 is TGTGCCAGCAGGCAGGGTTGGTCGGAGCAGTACTTC. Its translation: CASRQGWSEQYF.

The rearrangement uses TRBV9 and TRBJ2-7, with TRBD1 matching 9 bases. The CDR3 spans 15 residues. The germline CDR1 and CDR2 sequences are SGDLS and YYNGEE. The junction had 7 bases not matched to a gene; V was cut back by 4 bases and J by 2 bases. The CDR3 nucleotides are TGTGCCAGCAGCCCAGACAGGGGGAACCCCTACGAGCAGTACTTC. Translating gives CASSPDRGNPYEQYF.

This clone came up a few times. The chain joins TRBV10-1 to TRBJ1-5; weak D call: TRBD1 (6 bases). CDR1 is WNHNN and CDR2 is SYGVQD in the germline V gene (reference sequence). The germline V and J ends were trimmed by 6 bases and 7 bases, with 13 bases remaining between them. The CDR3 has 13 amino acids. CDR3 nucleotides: TGCGCCAGCAGACACAGGGTCGGGCAGCCCCAGCATTTT. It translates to CASRHRVGQPQHF.

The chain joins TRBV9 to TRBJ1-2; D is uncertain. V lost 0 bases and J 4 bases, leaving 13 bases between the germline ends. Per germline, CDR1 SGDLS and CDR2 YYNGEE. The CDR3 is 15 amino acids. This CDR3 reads CASSVERVQRYGYTF. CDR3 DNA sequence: TGTGCCAGCAGCGTAGAGAGGGTACAGCGCTATGGCTACACCTTC.

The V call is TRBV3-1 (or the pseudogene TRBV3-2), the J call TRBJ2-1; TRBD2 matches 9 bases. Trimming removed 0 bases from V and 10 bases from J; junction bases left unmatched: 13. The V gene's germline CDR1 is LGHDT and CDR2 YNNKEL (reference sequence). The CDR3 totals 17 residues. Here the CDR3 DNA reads TGTGCCAGCAGCCAAGAGCAGCGGGGGCTAGCGGGAAAGGAGCAGTTCTTC. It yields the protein CASSQEQRGLAGKEQFF.

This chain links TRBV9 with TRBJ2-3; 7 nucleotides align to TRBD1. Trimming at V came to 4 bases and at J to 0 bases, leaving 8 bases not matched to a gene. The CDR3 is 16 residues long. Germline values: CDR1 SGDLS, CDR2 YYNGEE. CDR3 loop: CASSPRKGASTDTQYF. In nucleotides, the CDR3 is TGTGCCAGCAGCCCCCGTAAGGGGGCTAGCACAGATACGCAGTATTTT.

The CDR3: CASSQPGTGNYEQYF. Written as DNA, the CDR3 is TGTGCCAGCAGCCAACCCGGGACTGGGAACTACGAGCAGTACTTC. The J gene is TRBJ2-7, the V gene TRBV3-1 (or the pseudogene TRBV3-2); TRBD2 might be the D (6 bases). V was pared by 2 bases and J by 3 bases, with 14 bases between. The CDR3 is 15 residues long. Per the germline V gene, CDR1 is LGHDT and CDR2 is YNNKEL (reference sequence).

CDR3 protein: CASSALQGARETNEQYF. In DNA form, the CDR3 reads TGTGCCAGCAGCGCTCTACAGGGGGCCAGGGAAACGAACGAGCAGTACTTC. The V gene is TRBV7-6, the J gene TRBJ2-7; 9 bases fit TRBD1. Germline CDR1 SGHVS, CDR2 FNYEAQ. The CDR3 is 17 amino acids. V was clipped by 5 bases and J by 5 bases; unmatched bases: 16. The full variable domain, its missing parts supplied by reference TRBV7-6 and TRBJ2-7, is GAGVSQSPRYKVTKRGQDVALRCDPISGHVSLYWYRQALGQGPEFLTYFNYEAQQDKSGLPNDRFSAERPEGSISTLTIQRTEQRDSAMYRCASSALQGARETNEQYFGPGTRLTVT.